These 27 T cell receptor beta chains share one sample of origin, sequenced in a study of Ad26.COV2.S vaccination and SARS-CoV-2 variants. Documented treatment: approximately 18 received Ad26.COV2.S at low or high dose, single or two shots; 5 received placebo; per-sample allocation not given. Following the first vaccine or placebo injection, samples were taken on day 63. Libraries were prepared by immunoSEQ multiplex PCR; TCRdb keeps only in-frame clonotypes and omits some of them. The sample contains 380,000 or so clones, roughly nine tenths of which appear only once. The sample in question was peripheral blood, obtained in a trial of Ad26.COV2.S vaccine versus placebo. All receptors derive from a person between 18 and 65 years old who received the Ad26.COV2.S COVID-19 vaccine or a placebo.

The gene calls are TRBV9 and TRBJ1-6, with 8 bases fitting TRBD1. The V gene's germline CDR1 is SGDLS and CDR2 YYNGEE. V lost 0 bases to trimming and J lost 10 bases; unmatched junction nucleotides: 12. The CDR3 length is 17 residues. CDR3 sequence (DNA): TGTGCCAGCAGCGTAGAGGCGTCGGGCAGGGGGCAATCACCCCTCCACTTT. As protein: CASSVEASGRGQSPLHF.

The CDR3: CASSIAQRAAYEQYF. In DNA form, the CDR3 reads TGTGCCAGTAGTATAGCTCAACGTGCAGCCTACGAGCAGTACTTC. This sequence joins TRBV19 and TRBJ2-7; D is unresolved. The CDR3 length is 15 residues. Germline V CDR1 and CDR2: LNHDA, SQIVND (reference sequence). Trimming took off 1 base at V and 2 bases at J, with 12 bases between the two ends.

V and J are TRBV6-2 or TRBV6-3 and TRBJ2-1; D is perhaps TRBD2 (7 bases). Germline CDR1 MNHEY, CDR2 SVGEGT. Trimming left V 5 bases short and J 6 bases short, with 8 bases between. The CDR3 has 12 residues. Here the CDR3 DNA reads TGTGCCAGCAGTAGGGGGGGCAATGAGCAGTTCTTC. Protein: CASSRGGNEQFF.

The rearrangement uses TRBV19 and TRBJ2-1; TRBD2 agrees at 14 bases. V trimming: 4 bases; J trimming: 9 bases; junction bases outside the gene matches: 8. Germline CDR1 LNHDA, CDR2 SQIVND (reference sequence). The length of the CDR3 is 16 residues. CDR3 nucleotides: TGTGCCAGTAGTAGGATGGGACTAGCGGGAGAATCTGAGCAGTTCTTC. It encodes CASSRMGLAGESEQFF.

The chain is built from TRBV30 and TRBJ2-3; no clear D. Between the trimmed V and J ends, which lost 2 bases and 7 bases, there was a span of 10 bases. This CDR3 region has 12 residues. Germline V gene lookup returns CDR1 GTSNPN and CDR2 SVGIG (reference sequence). The CDR3 is CAWSSGAYTQYF. The CDR3 DNA follows: TGTGCCTGGAGTTCTGGTGCGTATACGCAGTATTTT. The variable domain in full, with the rest retrieved from reference TRBV30 and TRBJ2-3, is SQTIHQWPATLVQPVGSPLSLECTVEGTSNPNLYWYRQAAGRGLQLLFYSVGIGQISSEVPQNLSASRPQDRQFILSSKKLLLSDSGFYLCAWSSGAYTQYFGPGTRLTVL.

This chain connects TRBV7-2 to TRBJ1-2, with 7 bases fitting TRBD1. Germline V CDR1 and CDR2: SGHTA, FQGNSA. This CDR3 has 12 residues. V was clipped by 5 bases and J by 4 bases; unmatched bases: 1. CDR3 nucleotide sequence: TGTGCCAGCAGCGGACAGGTCTATGGCTACACCTTC. Amino acids: CASSGQVYGYTF.

The gene calls are TRBV19 and TRBJ1-1; D is unresolved. Deletions cut 1 base from V and 1 base from J, with 7 bases between. The CDR3 sequence is 14 residues long. CDR1 and CDR2 (germline): LNHDA, SQIVND (reference sequence). This chain's CDR3 is CASSIVSANTEAFF. In DNA form, the CDR3 reads TGTGCCAGTAGTATAGTTTCGGCGAACACTGAAGCTTTCTTT.

V usage is TRBV6-5 and J usage is TRBJ1-6; D gene uncertain. V was cut by 6 bases and J by 6 bases, with 15 bases left in between. Germline CDR1 reads MNHEY; CDR2 reads SVGAGI. This CDR3 region has 15 residues. CDR3 loop: CASSGWTDLNSPLHF. CDR3 coding DNA: TGTGCCAGCAGCGGTTGGACGGATCTTAATTCACCCCTCCACTTT.

The V gene is TRBV9, the J gene TRBJ1-4; TRBD1 matches 7 bases. Germline CDR1 SGDLS, CDR2 YYNGEE. The CDR3 sequence is 16 residues long. Trimming at V came to 0 bases and at J to 6 bases, leaving 8 bases not matched to a gene. In DNA, the CDR3 is TGTGCCAGCAGCGTAGAGGGGGAACAGGGGTATGAAAAACTGTTTTTT. Translation: CASSVEGEQGYEKLFF.

The CDR3 region is CAWITGTALDGQPQHF. The CDR3 nucleotides are TGTGCCTGGATTACAGGGACAGCCCTGGACGGGCAGCCCCAGCATTTT. The J gene is TRBJ1-5, the V gene TRBV30; 7 nucleotides match TRBD1. Germline CDR1 is GTSNPN and CDR2 is SVGIG (reference sequence). Trimming took 4 bases from V and 7 from J; bases not matched to a gene: 16. The CDR3 has 16 residues.

The V gene is TRBV14, the J gene TRBJ2-7; the D gene is possibly TRBD2 (6 bases). Germline V gene lookup returns CDR1 SGHDN and CDR2 FVKESK. This CDR3 is built from 15 residues. V lost 0 bases and J 2 bases, leaving 11 bases between the germline ends. The CDR3 reads CASSQDRAGTYEQYF. The CDR3 DNA reads as TGTGCCAGCAGCCAAGATCGAGCGGGTACCTACGAGCAGTACTTC.

V usage is TRBV10-3 and J usage is TRBJ1-2; no clear D. The length of the CDR3 is 18 residues. Looked up from germline, CDR1 is ENHRY and CDR2 is SYGVKD. V lost 5 bases to trimming and J lost 0 bases, with 22 bases between them. Here the CDR3 DNA reads TGTGCCATCAGTCCCGGGGAGACGCGCCTGCAATCTAACTATGGCTACACCTTC. Translation: CAISPGETRLQSNYGYTF.

The chain employs TRBV19 and TRBJ1-5; a possible D gene is TRBD1 (5 bases). This CDR3 is built from 13 residues. The V and J ends lost 0 bases and 9 bases respectively, with 9 bases between them. Germline values: CDR1 LNHDA, CDR2 SQIVND (reference sequence). As DNA, the CDR3 is TGTGCCAGTAGTATAGATCGGGACCCGCCCCAGCATTTT. Protein sequence: CASSIDRDPPQHF. Based on the CDR3 plus reference TRBV19 and TRBJ1-5, the full variable domain is DGGITQSPKYLFRKEGQNVTLSCEQNLNHDAMYWYRQDPGQGLRLIYYSQIVNDFQKGDIAEGYSVSREKKESFPLTVTSAQKNPTAFYLCASSIDRDPPQHFGDGTRLSIL.

V usage is TRBV6-6 and J usage is TRBJ2-3; D tentatively fits TRBD1 or TRBD2 (5 bases each). The CDR3 extends over 16 amino acids. V was pared by 0 bases and J by 3 bases, with 13 bases between. Germline CDR1 MNHNY, CDR2 SVGAGI (reference sequence). The chain's CDR3 is CASSYSGGKLTDTQYF. CDR3 DNA sequence: TGTGCCAGCAGTTACTCTGGGGGAAAATTAACAGATACGCAGTATTTT.

This chain connects TRBV2 to TRBJ1-6, with D unresolved. V lost 2 bases to trimming and J lost 0 bases, with 8 bases between them. CDR1 SNHLY and CDR2 FYNNEI come from the germline V gene. The CDR3 contains 16 residues. CDR3: CASSERGSSYNSPLHF. The CDR3 DNA follows: TGTGCCAGCAGTGAAAGAGGGAGCTCCTATAATTCACCCCTCCACTTT. The full variable domain, rest sourced from reference TRBV2 and TRBJ1-6, is EPEVTQTPSHQVTQMGQEVILRCVPISNHLYFYWYRQILGQKVEFLVSFYNNEISEKSEIFDDQFSVERPDGSNFTLKIRSTKLEDSAMYFCASSERGSSYNSPLHFGNGTRLTVT.

The chain uses TRBV19 and TRBJ1-1, with D maybe TRBD1 (6 bases). The CDR3 runs to 17 residues. CDR1 is LNHDA, CDR2 SQIVND, per germline (reference sequence). Trimming cost V 5 bases and J 0 bases, with 19 bases left between them. CDR3 bases: TGTGCCAGTAGTCGACAGGTTCTACGAAGGTTGAACACTGAAGCTTTCTTT. This translates into CASSRQVLRRLNTEAFF.

This chain links TRBV2 with TRBJ1-4; maybe TRBD1 (6 bases). The V end was cut by 7 bases, the J end by 12 bases, with 18 bases between. Germline lookup yields CDR1 SNHLY and CDR2 FYNNEI. CDR3 length: 13 residues. This CDR3 is CASIWGTTEQLFF. CDR3 bases: TGTGCCAGCATCTGGGGGACAACAGAACAACTGTTTTTT.

The gene calls are TRBV27 and TRBJ1-5; 9 nucleotides match TRBD1. This CDR3 spans 17 amino acids. Germline CDR1 is MNHEY and CDR2 is SMNVEV (reference sequence). Trimming at V came to 5 bases and at J to 6 bases, leaving 14 bases not matched to a gene. The CDR3 DNA reads as TGTGCCAGCAGTCCCCACCTAACAGGGGGCAGGAGTCAGCCCCAGCATTTT. Amino acids: CASSPHLTGGRSQPQHF.

This sequence joins TRBV5-4 and TRBJ1-5; the match to TRBD1 covers 8 bases. With 3 bases clipped from V and 9 bases from J, the junction kept 8 bases outside the gene matches. This CDR3 region has 14 residues. Looked up from germline, CDR1 is SGHNT and CDR2 is YYREEE (reference sequence). CDR3 in DNA: TGTGCCAGCAGCTCACAGGGGGAGTGGGGGCCCCAGCATTTT. Its translation is CASSSQGEWGPQHF.

This CDR3 is CASSIPYRGTEAFF. The CDR3 coding sequence is TGTGCCAGTAGTATACCCTACAGGGGGACTGAAGCTTTCTTT. This chain joins TRBV19 and TRBJ1-1; 8 nucleotides match TRBD1. With V trimmed by 2 bases and J by 5 bases, 4 bases remained unmatched. CDR1 LNHDA and CDR2 SQIVND come from the germline V gene (reference sequence). This CDR3 comprises 14 residues.

The rearrangement uses TRBV2 and TRBJ1-4, with D tentatively TRBD1 (6 bases). V lost 8 bases and J lost 6, with 16 bases in between. The CDR3 is 14 residues long. Germline assignment: CDR1 SNHLY and CDR2 FYNNEI. CDR3 in amino acids: CASRFDRSYEKLFF. The CDR3 DNA reads as TGTGCCAGCCGTTTCGACAGGAGCTATGAAAAACTGTTTTTT. The full variable domain, its missing parts supplied by reference TRBV2 and TRBJ1-4, is EPEVTQTPSHQVTQMGQEVILRCVPISNHLYFYWYRQILGQKVEFLVSFYNNEISEKSEIFDDQFSVERPDGSNFTLKIRSTKLEDSAMYFCASRFDRSYEKLFFGSGTQLSVL.

The rearrangement links TRBV18 to TRBJ1-5; 9 nucleotides agree with TRBD1. Per germline, CDR1 KGHSH and CDR2 LQKENI. This CDR3 contains 13 residues. Trimming took 4 bases from V and 7 from J; bases not matched to a gene: 2. Here the CDR3 DNA reads TGTGCCAGCTCACGGGACAGGGAGCAGCCCCAGCATTTT. Protein: CASSRDREQPQHF.

Only a few counts were recorded for this clone. The chain uses TRBV6-6 and TRBJ2-5; TRBD2 matches 8 bases. This CDR3 comprises 14 residues. V was pared by 11 bases and J by 1 base, with 9 bases of the junction left unmatched. The germline CDR1 and CDR2 sequences are MNHNY and SVGAGI (reference sequence). The DNA for the CDR3 is TGTGCCTCTAACCTTCTAGCGGGCCAAGAGACCCAGTACTTC. It yields the protein CASNLLAGQETQYF.

This rearrangement joins TRBV6-5 to TRBJ2-7; no clear D gene. The CDR3 contains 15 residues. The germline V and J ends were trimmed by 6 bases and 2 bases, with 17 bases remaining between them. Germline CDR1 MNHEY, CDR2 SVGAGI. The CDR3 DNA reads TGTGCCAGCAGCCGAAAACCGGAATCCACCTACGAGCAGTACTTC. It yields the protein CASSRKPESTYEQYF.

The chain links TRBV27 to TRBJ2-7; the D is unclear. V was clipped by 10 bases and J by 6 bases, with 13 bases between them. The germline gives CDR1 MNHEY, CDR2 SMNVEV (reference sequence). This CDR3 is 11 amino acids long. This CDR3 reads CATRRFLEQYF. DNA of the CDR3: TGTGCCACCCGCAGGTTTCTCGAGCAGTACTTC.

The J gene is TRBJ2-3, the V gene TRBV15; D is perhaps TRBD1 (7 bases). Trimming cost V 6 bases and J 5 bases, with 18 bases left between them. The CDR3 contains 15 residues. Germline CDR1 reads LNHNV; CDR2 reads YYDKDF (reference sequence). The CDR3 region has the DNA TGTGCCACCAGAGGGGGGCAGGGGGAGGTAGATACGCAGTATTTT. It specifies CATRGGQGEVDTQYF.

The chain recombines TRBV6-6 with TRBJ2-1; perhaps TRBD2 as D (5 bases). The CDR3 is 15 amino acids. V dropped 8 bases and J dropped 0 bases, with 14 bases sitting between them. Germline V gene sequence: CDR1 MNHNY, CDR2 SVGAGI (reference sequence). The CDR3 DNA sequence: TGTGCCAGCGATGAGGGCGGAGCCTCCTACAATGAGCAGTTCTTC. It is translated as CASDEGGASYNEQFF.